Following are 5 T cell receptor beta chains from one sample sequenced in a study of patients and donors after allogeneic stem cell transplantation. TCRdb recomputed calls from the RT-PCR reads with MiXCR, one row per CDR3 protein. The sample gives roughly 880,000 distinct CDR3 sequences, roughly 17% of which show up once; roughly 6% is in the top ten. What was sequenced was blood, either unsorted or a sorted T cell fraction (not recorded which). The receptors shown here come from a human donor who was either an allogeneic HSCT recipient or a stem cell or donor lymphocyte infusion donor (not recorded which). It is not recorded whose cells these are; they may come from a transplant donor.

The rearrangement links TRBV9 to TRBJ1-4; D not resolved. Trimming shortened V by 4 bases and J by 10 bases, and 14 bases separated the two germline ends. Germline assignment: CDR1 SGDLS and CDR2 YYNGEE. CDR3 length: 13 residues. This CDR3 is CASSTREGGKLFF. CDR3 nucleotides: TGTGCCAGCAGCACCCGGGAGGGCGGAAAACTGTTTTTT. The entire variable domain, with the rest obtained from reference TRBV9 and TRBJ1-4, is as follows: DSGVTQTPKHLITATGQRVTLRCSPRSGDLSVYWYQQSLDQGLQFLIQYYNGEERAKGNILERFSAQQFPDLHSELNLSSLELGDSALYFCASSTREGGKLFFGSGTQLSVL.

The J gene is TRBJ2-3, the V gene TRBV10-3; 8 bases fit TRBD1. This CDR3 has 14 amino acids. With V trimmed by 10 bases and J by 6 bases, 12 bases remained unmatched. Germline V CDR1 and CDR2: ENHRY, SYGVKD. CDR3 sequence (DNA): TGTGCCACCCGCGTGACAGGGGAAAGGGATACGCAGTATTTT. Its translation: CATRVTGERDTQYF.

The rearrangement joins TRBV18 to TRBJ1-1; D is undetermined. V was pared by 0 bases and J by 6 bases, with 11 bases between. The CDR3 is 14 residues long. From germline, CDR1 is KGHSH and CDR2 LQKENI. Here the CDR3 DNA reads TGTGCCAGCTCACCACCGACCCCTAGCCCTGAAGCTTTCTTT. It encodes CASSPPTPSPEAFF.

This clonotype was detected a few times. The CDR3 nucleotides read TGTGCCAGCAGCTTAACAGGGCGCTCCGGGACCGAGACCCAGTACTTC. Translating gives CASSLTGRSGTETQYF. The chain is built from TRBV7-9 and TRBJ2-5, with D maybe TRBD1 (6 bases). Trimming took off 2 bases at V and 5 bases at J, with 18 bases between the two ends. The germline V gene encodes CDR1 SEHNR and CDR2 FQNEAQ (reference sequence). The CDR3 spans 16 residues.

The chain carries TRBV15 and TRBJ1-4, with D perhaps matching TRBD1 (6 bases). There are 16 residues in the CDR3. Germline V gene sequence: CDR1 LNHNV, CDR2 YYDKDF (reference sequence). Trimming cost V 0 bases and J 8 bases, with 16 bases left between them. CDR3 sequence reads: CATSRETWGQGEKLFF. In DNA form, the CDR3 reads TGTGCCACCAGCAGAGAGACTTGGGGGCAAGGCGAAAAACTGTTTTTT. The whole variable domain, filled in from reference TRBV15 and TRBJ1-4, reads DAMVIQNPRYQVTQFGKPVTLSCSQTLNHNVMYWYQQKSSQAPKLLFHYYDKDFNNEADTPDNFQSRRPNTSFCFLDIRSPGLGDTAMYLCATSRETWGQGEKLFFGSGTQLSVL.